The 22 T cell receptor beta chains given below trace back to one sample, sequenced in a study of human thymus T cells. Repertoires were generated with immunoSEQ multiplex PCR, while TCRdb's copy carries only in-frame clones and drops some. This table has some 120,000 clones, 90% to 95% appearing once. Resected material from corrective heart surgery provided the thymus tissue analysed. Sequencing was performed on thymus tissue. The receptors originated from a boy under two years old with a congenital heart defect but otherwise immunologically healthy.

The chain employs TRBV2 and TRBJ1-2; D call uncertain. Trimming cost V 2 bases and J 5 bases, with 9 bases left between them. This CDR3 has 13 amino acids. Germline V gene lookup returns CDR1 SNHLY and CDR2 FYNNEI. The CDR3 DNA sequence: TGTGCCAGCAGTGAACTCCTCCATTATGGCTACACCTTC. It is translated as CASSELLHYGYTF.

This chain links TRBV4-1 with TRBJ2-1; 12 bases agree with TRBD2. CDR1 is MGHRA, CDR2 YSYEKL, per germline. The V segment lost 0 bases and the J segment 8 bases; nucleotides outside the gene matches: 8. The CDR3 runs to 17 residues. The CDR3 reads CASSQDPASGGADEQFF. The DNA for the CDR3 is TGCGCCAGCAGCCAAGATCCGGCTAGCGGGGGGGCGGATGAGCAGTTCTTC.

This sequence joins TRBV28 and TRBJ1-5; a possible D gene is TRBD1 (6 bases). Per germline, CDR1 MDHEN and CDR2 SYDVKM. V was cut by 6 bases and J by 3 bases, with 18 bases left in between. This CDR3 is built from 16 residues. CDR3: CASSPTGTYNNQPQHF. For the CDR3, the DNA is TGTGCCAGCAGCCCAACAGGGACCTATAACAATCAGCCCCAGCATTTT.

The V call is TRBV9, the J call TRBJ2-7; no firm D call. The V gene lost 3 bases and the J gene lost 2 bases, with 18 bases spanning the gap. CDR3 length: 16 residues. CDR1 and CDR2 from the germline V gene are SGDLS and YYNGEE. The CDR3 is CASSAGGLELPYEQYF. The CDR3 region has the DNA TGTGCCAGCAGCGCGGGTGGTCTTGAACTTCCCTACGAGCAGTACTTC.

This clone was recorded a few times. CDR3 amino acids: CATQTRGEAFF. As DNA, the CDR3 is TGTGCCACCCAAACCAGGGGGGAAGCTTTCTTT. V gene TRBV19 combines with J gene TRBJ1-1; 7 positions match TRBD1. The CDR3 is 11 residues long. Germline CDR1 LNHDA, CDR2 SQIVND (reference sequence). V lost 10 bases, J lost 8 bases, and 7 bases stayed unmatched.

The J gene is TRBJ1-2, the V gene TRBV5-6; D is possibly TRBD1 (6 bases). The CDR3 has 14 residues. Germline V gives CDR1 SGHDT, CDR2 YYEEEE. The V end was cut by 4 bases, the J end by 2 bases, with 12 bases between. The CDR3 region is CASSPTTGNYGYTF. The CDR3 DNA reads TGTGCCAGCAGCCCCACGACAGGAAACTATGGCTACACCTTC. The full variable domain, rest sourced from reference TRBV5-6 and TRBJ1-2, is DAGVTQSPTHLIKTRGQQVTLRCSPKSGHDTVSWYQQALGQGPQFIFQYYEEEERQRGNFPDRFSGHQFPNYSSELNVNALLLGDSALYLCASSPTTGNYGYTFGSGTRLTVV.

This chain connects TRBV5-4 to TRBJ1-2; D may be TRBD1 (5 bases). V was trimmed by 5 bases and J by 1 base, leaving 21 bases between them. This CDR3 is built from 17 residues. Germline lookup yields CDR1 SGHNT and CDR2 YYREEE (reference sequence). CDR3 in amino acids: CASRVGLGRGVNYGYTF. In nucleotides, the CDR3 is TGTGCCAGCAGGGTGGGGCTGGGGCGCGGGGTTAACTATGGCTACACCTTC.

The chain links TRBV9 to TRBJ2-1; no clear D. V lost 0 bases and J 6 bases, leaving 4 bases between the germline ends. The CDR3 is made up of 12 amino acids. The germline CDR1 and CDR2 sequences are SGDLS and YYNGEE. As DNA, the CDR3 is TGTGCCAGCAGCGTAGATGTCAATGAGCAGTTCTTC. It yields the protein CASSVDVNEQFF.

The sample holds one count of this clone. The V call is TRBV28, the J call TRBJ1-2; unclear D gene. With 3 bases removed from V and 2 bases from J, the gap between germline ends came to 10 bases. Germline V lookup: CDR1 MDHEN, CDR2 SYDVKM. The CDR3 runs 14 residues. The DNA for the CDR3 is TGTGCCAGCAGTTTTAAAGAAAAAAACTATGGCTACACCTTC. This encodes CASSFKEKNYGYTF.

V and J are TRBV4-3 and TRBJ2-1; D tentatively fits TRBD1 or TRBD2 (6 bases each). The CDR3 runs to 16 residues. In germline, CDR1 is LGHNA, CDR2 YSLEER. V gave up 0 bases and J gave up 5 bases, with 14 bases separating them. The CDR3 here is CASSQDSRGANNEQFF. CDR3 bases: TGCGCCAGCAGCCAAGATTCGAGGGGGGCCAACAATGAGCAGTTCTTC.

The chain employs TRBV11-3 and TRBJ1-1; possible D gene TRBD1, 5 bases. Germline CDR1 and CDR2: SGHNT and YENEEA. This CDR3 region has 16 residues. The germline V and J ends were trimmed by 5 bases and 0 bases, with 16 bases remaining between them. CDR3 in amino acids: CASSGKTGVMNTEAFF. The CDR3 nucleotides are TGTGCCAGCAGCGGAAAAACAGGTGTTATGAACACTGAAGCTTTCTTT.

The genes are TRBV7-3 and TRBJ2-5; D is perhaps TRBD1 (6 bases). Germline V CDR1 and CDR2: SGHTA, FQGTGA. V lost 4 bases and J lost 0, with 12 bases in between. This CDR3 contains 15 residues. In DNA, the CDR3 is TGTGCCAGCAGCTCCTGGGGGCACTACCAAGAGACCCAGTACTTC. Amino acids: CASSSWGHYQETQYF.

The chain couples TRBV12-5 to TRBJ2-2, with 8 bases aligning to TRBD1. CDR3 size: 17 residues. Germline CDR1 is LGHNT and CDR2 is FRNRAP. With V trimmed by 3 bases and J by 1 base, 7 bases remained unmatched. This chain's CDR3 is CASGFTRQGMNTGELFF. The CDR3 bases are TGTGCTAGTGGTTTCACTAGACAGGGGATGAACACCGGGGAGCTGTTTTTT. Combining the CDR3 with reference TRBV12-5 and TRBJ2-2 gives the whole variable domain DARVTQTPRHKVTEMGQEVTMRCQPILGHNTVFWYRQTMMQGLELLAYFRNRAPLDDSGMPKDRFSAEMPDATLATLKIQPSEPRDSAVYFCASGFTRQGMNTGELFFGEGSRLTVL.

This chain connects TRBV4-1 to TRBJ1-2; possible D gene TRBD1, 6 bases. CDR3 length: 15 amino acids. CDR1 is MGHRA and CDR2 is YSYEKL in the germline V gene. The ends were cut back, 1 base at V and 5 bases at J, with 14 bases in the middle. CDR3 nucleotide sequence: TGCGCCAGCAGCCAAGGGTGGGGGCGCCGGTATGGCTACACCTTC. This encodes CASSQGWGRRYGYTF.

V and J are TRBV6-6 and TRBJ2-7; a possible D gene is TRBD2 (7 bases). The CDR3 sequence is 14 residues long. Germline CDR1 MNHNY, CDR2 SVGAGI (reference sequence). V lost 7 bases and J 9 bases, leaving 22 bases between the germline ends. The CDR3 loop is CASTPLWGGARQYF. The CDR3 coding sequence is TGTGCCAGCACCCCTTTGTGGGGGGGCGCAAGGCAGTACTTC.

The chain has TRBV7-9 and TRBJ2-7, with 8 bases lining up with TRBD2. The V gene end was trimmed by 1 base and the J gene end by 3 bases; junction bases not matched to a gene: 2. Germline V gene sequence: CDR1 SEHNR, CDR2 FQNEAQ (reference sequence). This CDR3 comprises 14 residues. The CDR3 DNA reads TGTGCCAGCAGCTTAGTCGGGGGGGACTACGAGCAGTACTTC. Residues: CASSLVGGDYEQYF.

The CDR3: CASSLRFGGAVNTGRWETQYF. CDR3 in DNA: TGTGCCAGCAGCTTAAGGTTCGGGGGGGCTGTTAACACCGGCCGGTGGGAGACCCAGTACTTC. The genes are TRBV13 and TRBJ2-5; TRBD2 agrees at 8 bases. Losses at the gene ends were 2 bases for V and 5 bases for J; bases not matched to a gene: 25. CDR1 is PRHDT and CDR2 is FYEKMQ in the germline V gene (reference sequence). There are 21 residues in the CDR3.

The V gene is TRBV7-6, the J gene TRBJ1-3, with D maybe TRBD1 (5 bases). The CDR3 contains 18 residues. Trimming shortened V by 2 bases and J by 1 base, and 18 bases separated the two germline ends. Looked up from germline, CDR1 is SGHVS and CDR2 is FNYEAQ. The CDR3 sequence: CASSLHLMQGYSGNTIYF. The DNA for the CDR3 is TGTGCCAGCAGCTTACATTTGATGCAGGGATATTCTGGAAACACCATATATTTT.

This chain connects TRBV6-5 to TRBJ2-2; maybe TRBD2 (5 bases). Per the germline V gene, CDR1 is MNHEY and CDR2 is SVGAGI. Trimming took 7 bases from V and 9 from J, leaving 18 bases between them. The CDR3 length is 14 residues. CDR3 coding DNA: TGTGCCAGCACCCCGGAGGCGTACCACCGGGAGCTGTTTTTT. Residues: CASTPEAYHRELFF.

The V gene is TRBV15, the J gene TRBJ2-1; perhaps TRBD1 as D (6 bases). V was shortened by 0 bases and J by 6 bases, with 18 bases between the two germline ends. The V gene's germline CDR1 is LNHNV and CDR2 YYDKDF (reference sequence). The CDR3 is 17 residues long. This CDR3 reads CATSRDGPGVGGNEQFF. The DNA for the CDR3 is TGTGCCACCAGCAGAGATGGGCCAGGGGTAGGTGGCAATGAGCAGTTCTTC.

CDR3 DNA sequence: TGTGCCAGCAGCTTCAAAGGTTTAGCGGGGGGCGCAGTAAATACGCAGTATTTT. Amino acid sequence: CASSFKGLAGGAVNTQYF. The chain carries TRBV7-2 and TRBJ2-3; 10 bases are a match to TRBD2. The CDR3 is 18 residues long. The junction had 16 bases not matched to a gene; V was cut back by 3 bases and J by 7 bases. Germline CDR1 SGHTA, CDR2 FQGNSA.

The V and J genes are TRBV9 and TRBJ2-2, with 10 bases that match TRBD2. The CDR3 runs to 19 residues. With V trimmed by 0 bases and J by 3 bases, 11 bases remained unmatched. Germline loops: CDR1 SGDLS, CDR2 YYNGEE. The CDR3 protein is CASSVDLFSGGAYTGELFF. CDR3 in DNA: TGTGCCAGCAGCGTAGACCTCTTCAGCGGGGGGGCGTACACCGGGGAGCTGTTTTTT.